A selection of T cell receptor beta chains follows, all from one sample in a study of identical twins. One entry per CDR3 protein, called by TCRdb with MiXCR from the 5' RACE reads. The table has about 240,000 distinct CDR3 sequences, 8% to 11% seen once; the top ten hold more than 8%. Sample: memory T cells sorted from blood. These receptors were collected from a man aged 50-60 years in good health. CDR3s include the opening cysteine and the closing phenylalanine or tryptophan. Each record gives: clone size, V gene, J gene, CDR3 protein. Size tells how often a clone was seen (once, few, many) or the class of an expanded clone, and some rows leave it out.

size: few; V: TRBV3-1; J: TRBJ2-3; CDR3: CASSQVRTSTDTQYF
size: .; V: TRBV20-1; J: TRBJ2-3; CDR3: CSARDRSGKDTQYF
size: many; V: TRBV19; J: TRBJ2-2; CDR3: CASSIKLVDTGELFF
size: few; V: TRBV20-1; J: TRBJ2-3; CDR3: CSAAPEIAGGLRSTDTQYF
size: .; V: TRBV5-6; J: TRBJ1-1; CDR3: CACSTGLRRAFF
size: .; V: TRBV7-8; J: TRBJ2-1; CDR3: CASSLARALPYNEQFF
size: .; V: TRBV4-3; J: TRBJ2-6; CDR3: CASSPQQGATGANVLTF
size: many; V: TRBV6-5; J: TRBJ2-7; CDR3: CASSYSPLREGEQYF
size: many; V: TRBV11-2; J: TRBJ1-6; CDR3: CASSSTGGGSPLHF
size: many; V: TRBV4-3; J: TRBJ2-1; CDR3: CASSQDGGEYNEQFF
size: .; V: TRBV12-3/TRBV12-4; J: TRBJ2-2; CDR3: CASSLALGGTGRPNTGELFF
size: .; V: TRBV2; J: TRBJ2-6; CDR3: CASNTGQGNVLTF
size: many; V: TRBV2; J: TRBJ2-1; CDR3: CASSRLAGGLGEQFF
size: many; V: TRBV20-1; J: TRBJ2-5; CDR3: CSAREKWDQETQYF
size: .; V: TRBV7-2; J: TRBJ1-3; CDR3: CASSRIELSGNTIYF
size: few; V: TRBV4-2; J: TRBJ1-5; CDR3: CASSQDPDRNNQPQHF
size: many; V: TRBV4-3; J: TRBJ2-7; CDR3: CASIQEGGSGRAYEQYF
size: many; V: TRBV3-1; J: TRBJ2-7; CDR3: CASSFWGQGAREQYF
size: many; V: TRBV28; J: TRBJ2-7; CDR3: CASSSTGALKYEQYF
size: .; V: TRBV5-6; J: TRBJ1-4; CDR3: CASSLQGAAEKLFF
size: .; V: TRBV6-2/TRBV6-3; J: TRBJ2-7; CDR3: CASSYPTGLAALYEQYF
size: many; V: TRBV7-9; J: TRBJ2-5; CDR3: CASSLALAASETQYF
size: many; V: TRBV7-6; J: TRBJ2-2; CDR3: CASSLLRDTGELFF
size: many; V: TRBV11-2; J: TRBJ2-2; CDR3: CASSTSPYRGRGTGELFF
size: many; V: TRBV7-9; J: TRBJ2-7; CDR3: CASSPPNFYEQYF
size: .; V: TRBV7-9; J: TRBJ1-2; CDR3: CASSRRGGDGYTF
size: many; V: TRBV5-6; J: TRBJ2-2; CDR3: CASSFLRRSNTGELFF
size: .; V: TRBV5-1; J: TRBJ2-5; CDR3: CASSNPGSTQETQYF
size: few; V: TRBV10-3; J: TRBJ2-1; CDR3: CAITGQGGDSEQFF
size: many; V: TRBV2; J: TRBJ2-3; CDR3: CASSEHTGGTDTQYF
size: .; V: TRBV6-2/TRBV6-3; J: TRBJ2-7; CDR3: CASRSGGRGQYF
size: .; V: TRBV29-1; J: TRBJ2-7; CDR3: CSVESTGYEQYF
size: .; V: TRBV6-1; J: TRBJ2-2; CDR3: CASKLRQGRTGELFF
size: few; V: TRBV12-3/TRBV12-4; J: TRBJ2-5; CDR3: CASSLDSFETQYF
size: few; V: TRBV20-1; J: TRBJ2-7; CDR3: CSASPGLSSYEQYF
size: many; V: TRBV18; J: TRBJ2-3; CDR3: CASSLTVADTQYF
size: few; V: TRBV6-5; J: TRBJ1-6; CDR3: CASSYSPRSSNSPLHF
size: many; V: TRBV7-9; J: TRBJ2-3; CDR3: CASSFNNVDTDTQYF
size: .; V: TRBV4-2; J: TRBJ2-2; CDR3: CASSQVQLVNAGELFF
size: .; V: TRBV2; J: TRBJ2-7; CDR3: CAAYPVASGGYEQYF
size: few; V: TRBV10-3; J: TRBJ2-7; CDR3: CAINEDRGSYEQYF
size: many; V: TRBV5-5; J: TRBJ2-5; CDR3: CASSKTFSWYQETQYF
size: .; V: TRBV29-1; J: TRBJ2-3; CDR3: CSVEDFSGGGGTDTQYF
size: many; V: TRBV5-1; J: TRBJ2-1; CDR3: CASSLGQATRNEQFF
size: many; V: TRBV20-1; J: TRBJ1-3; CDR3: CSARDGTEVPPGNTIYF
size: many; V: TRBV12-3/TRBV12-4; J: TRBJ2-1; CDR3: CASRSAGHSYNEQFF
size: few; V: TRBV3-1; J: TRBJ1-1; CDR3: CASSRGRGDTEAFF
size: .; V: TRBV18; J: TRBJ2-7; CDR3: CASSPRKGDFYEQYF
size: .; V: TRBV2; J: TRBJ2-2; CDR3: CASRKTGLANTGELFF
size: many; V: TRBV7-2; J: TRBJ2-7; CDR3: CASSPITAYEQYF
size: .; V: TRBV5-8; J: TRBJ2-2; CDR3: CASTFRDTHTGELFF